These 12 T cell receptor beta chains were sequenced from one sample in a study of regulatory T cells in long-lasting Graves disease. This sample's time point: newly diagnosed GD, antithyroid drugs for less than 3 months. Scientists built the TCR library using RNA that was extracted from PBMCs. Both iRepertoire HTBI primers and Arm-PCR of CDR3 regions were used to build the TCR beta libraries. TCRdb re-called the multiplex PCR reads through MiXCR, storing one row per CDR3 protein. Seen here are 580,000 or so distinct CDR3 sequences, 15% to 20% observed once, and the top ten hold around 12%. These data were likewise used in another study, on T cells in Graves' hyperthyroidism and ophthalmopathy.

Material: peripheral blood mononuclear cells (PBMCs), obtained at new diagnosis, from a patient treated with antithyroid drugs. The receptor set was obtained from a man aged 18 to 29 with Graves disease.

There are a few counts of this clonotype. The rearrangement links TRBV19 to TRBJ2-1; D perhaps matches TRBD2 (5 bases). The CDR3 runs to 15 residues. With 2 bases removed from V and 2 bases from J, the gap between germline ends came to 10 bases. Germline loops: CDR1 LNHDA, CDR2 SQIVND (reference sequence). The DNA for the CDR3 is TGTGCCAGTAGTATAAGGAGCGGACCCTACAATGAGCAGTTCTTC. Protein sequence: CASSIRSGPYNEQFF.

There are many counts of this clonotype. This chain connects TRBV2 to TRBJ2-1; D remains ambiguous. With 4 bases removed from V and 10 bases from J, the gap between germline ends came to 20 bases. There are 15 residues in the CDR3. Germline V lookup: CDR1 SNHLY, CDR2 FYNNEI. As DNA, the CDR3 is TGTGCCAGCAGTGGTTTGAGTCTTGGCGGTACGGAGCAGTTCTTC. It is translated as CASSGLSLGGTEQFF.

There are many counts of this clonotype. The chain employs TRBV7-2 and TRBJ2-3; TRBD2 matches at 12 bases. The CDR3 length is 18 residues. CDR1 and CDR2 from the germline V gene are SGHTA and FQGNSA. Unmatched junction bases numbered 13, after V lost 4 bases and J lost 5 bases. The CDR3 region has the DNA TGTGCCAGCAGCTCTAGATTGCCTAGCGGGAGGGTTCGAGATACGCAGTATTTT. It is translated as CASSSRLPSGRVRDTQYF.

This clonotype appeared many times. The chain carries TRBV7-9 and TRBJ2-1, with a weak D call TRBD1 (5 bases). Between the trimmed V and J ends, which lost 3 bases and 10 bases, there was a span of 22 bases. The CDR3 runs to 16 residues. CDR1 is SEHNR and CDR2 is FQNEAQ in the germline V gene (reference sequence). This CDR3 reads CASSFSTQGPTEEQFF. Here the CDR3 DNA reads TGTGCCAGCAGCTTCTCTACCCAGGGCCCCACGGAGGAGCAGTTCTTC.

J is TRBJ2-1 and V is TRBV18; either TRBD1 or TRBD2 may fit D (5 bases each). CDR3 length: 13 residues. V was shortened by 3 bases and J by 7 bases, with 10 bases between the two germline ends. Looked up from germline, CDR1 is KGHSH and CDR2 is LQKENI. The chain's CDR3 is CASSPRRENEQFF. As DNA, the CDR3 is TGTGCCAGCTCACCGCGCAGGGAGAATGAGCAGTTCTTC.

The chain is built from TRBV24-1 and TRBJ1-4; possibly TRBD1 for D (6 bases). The CDR3 is 14 amino acids. Germline CDR1 KGHDR, CDR2 SFDVKD. The ends were cut back, 3 bases at V and 3 bases at J, with 7 bases in the middle. The DNA for the CDR3 is TGTGCCACCAGTGATGGGGGCCCTAATGAAAAACTGTTTTTT. Its protein product is CATSDGGPNEKLFF.

This clonotype was detected only a few times. V and J are TRBV29-1 and TRBJ1-1; D not resolved. CDR1 and CDR2 from the germline V gene are SQVTM and ANQGSEA. The CDR3 sequence is 11 residues long. Trimming removed 4 bases at V and 3 bases at J, with 6 bases between. CDR3 nucleotides: TGCAGCGTTGGGAGGGACACTGAAGCTTTCTTT. Translating gives CSVGRDTEAFF.

CDR3 nucleotide sequence: TGTGCCAGCAGCCCCCGAGCCAGGGTGTCCTACGAGCAGTACTTC. Protein: CASSPRARVSYEQYF. V usage is TRBV13 and J usage is TRBJ2-7, with D possibly being TRBD1 (5 bases). V lost 5 bases, J lost 1 base, and 15 bases lay in between. The germline gives CDR1 PRHDT, CDR2 FYEKMQ (reference sequence). The CDR3 sequence is 15 residues long.

This clonotype has only a few counts. This chain joins TRBV29-1 and TRBJ2-1, with D possibly matching TRBD2 (5 bases). The CDR3 is 14 amino acids. Trimming cost V 4 bases and J 12 bases, with 22 bases left between them. CDR1 is SQVTM and CDR2 is ANQGSEA in the germline V gene. The DNA for the CDR3 is TGCAGCGTTGGCCTAGCAGCTGGAGAGAGGGTGCAGTTCTTC. Protein: CSVGLAAGERVQFF.

The CDR3 region has the DNA TGTGCCTGGAGGACTAAAGGGACCTACAATGAGCAGTTCTTC. As protein: CAWRTKGTYNEQFF. The rearrangement uses TRBV30 and TRBJ2-1; D perhaps matches TRBD2 (5 bases). The length of the CDR3 is 14 residues. CDR1 and CDR2 (germline): GTSNPN, SVGIG (reference sequence). V was clipped by 3 bases and J by 2 bases, with 11 bases between them.

This clonotype was counted between two and nine times. This chain joins TRBV20-1 and TRBJ2-7; 10 bases match TRBD2. The V segment lost 0 bases and the J segment 3 bases; nucleotides outside the gene matches: 5. This CDR3 has 15 residues. CDR1 is DFQATT and CDR2 is SNEGSKA in the germline V gene (reference sequence). The DNA of the CDR3 is TGCAGTGCTAGAGACCCAGCGGGAGGGGGCTACGAGCAGTACTTC. Translation gives CSARDPAGGGYEQYF.

Many counts were recorded for this clonotype. V is TRBV20-1 and J is TRBJ2-3, with 8 bases matching TRBD2. Germline loops: CDR1 DFQATT, CDR2 SNEGSKA (reference sequence). V gave up 0 bases and J gave up 4 bases; unmatched junction bases: 9. The CDR3 consists of 16 residues. CDR3 DNA: TGCAGTGCTAGAGACCCCAGCGGGAGCGGCCCAGATACGCAGTATTTT. It translates to CSARDPSGSGPDTQYF.